The 6 T cell receptor beta chains given below trace back to one sample, sequenced in a study of blood T cell repertoires in COVID-19. The method was immunoSEQ multiplex PCR; TCRdb's version includes in-frame clones alone and lacks a portion of them. The top ten clones hold 4.4% of a sample with 150,000 or so clones, around 78% of them seen once. Sequenced input: PBMCs or T cells enriched from blood (not recorded which). These receptor sequences come from a woman aged 50 to 65 who had recovered from COVID-19.

This clone was detected a few times. CDR3 in DNA: TGTGCCAGCAGGAGAGAAGAGGGGGGGAAACTGTTTTTT. This sequence encodes CASRREEGGKLFF. The rearrangement uses TRBV28 and TRBJ1-4; D may be TRBD1 (6 bases). Germline CDR1 is MDHEN and CDR2 is SYDVKM. CDR3 length: 13 residues. V was shortened by 6 bases and J by 11 bases, with 16 bases between the two germline ends. The full variable domain, its missing parts supplied by reference TRBV28 and TRBJ1-4, is DVKVTQSSRYLVKRTGEKVFLECVQDMDHENMFWYRQDPGLGLRLIYFSYDVKMKEKGDIPEGYSVSREKKERFSLILESASTNQTSMYLCASRREEGGKLFFGSGTQLSVL.

The CDR3 spells CASSLDRGYNEKLFF. The CDR3 region has the DNA TGTGCCAGCAGCTTAGATCGGGGGTATAATGAAAAACTGTTTTTT. The chain couples TRBV11-3 to TRBJ1-4, with D perhaps TRBD1 (5 bases). The CDR3 consists of 15 residues. V was shortened by 0 bases and J by 4 bases, with 9 bases between the two germline ends. Per the germline V gene, CDR1 is SGHNT and CDR2 is YENEEA.

For this clone: Other DNA sequences from this sample encode an identical CDR3 as well. The chain recombines TRBV12-3 or TRBV12-4 with TRBJ1-1; TRBD1 is a possible D gene (6 bases). V dropped 6 bases and J dropped 5 bases, with 10 bases sitting between them. The CDR3 length is 12 residues. The CDR3, as DNA: TGTGCCAGCAGCGCAGGGGTAACTGAAGCTTTCTTT. Its translation is CASSAGVTEAFF.

CDR3 loop: CASSPPTGVPQYV. The DNA for the CDR3 is TGTGCCAGCTCACCACCGACAGGGGTCCCGCAGTACGTC. The genes are TRBV18 and TRBJ2-7, with 8 bases matching TRBD1. Germline CDR1 and CDR2: KGHSH and LQKENI. There are 13 residues in the CDR3. V lost 0 bases, J lost 9 bases, and 4 bases stayed unmatched.

This clone appeared a few times. V is TRBV3-1 (or the pseudogene TRBV3-2) and J is TRBJ2-1; 12 positions agree with TRBD2. J gave up 6 bases and V 0 bases, and 9 bases lay outside the gene matches. CDR1 and CDR2 (germline): LGHDT, YNNKEL (reference sequence). The CDR3 sequence is 18 residues long. The CDR3 DNA sequence: TGTGCCAGCAGCCAAGAACTCACGACTAGCGGGAGAGTCAATGAGCAGTTCTTC. Protein sequence: CASSQELTTSGRVNEQFF.

This CDR3 is CASSPPWQGIHEQFF. Here the CDR3 DNA reads TGTGCCAGCAGCCCTCCCTGGCAGGGGATACATGAGCAGTTCTTC. The V gene is TRBV27, the J gene TRBJ2-1; weak D call: TRBD1 (6 bases). CDR3 length: 15 residues. Germline V lookup: CDR1 MNHEY, CDR2 SMNVEV (reference sequence). The ends were cut back, 6 bases at V and 8 bases at J, with 20 bases in the middle.